This T cell receptor beta chain was recorded in a study of blood T cell repertoires in COVID-19. Study as a whole: PBMCs, B-cell-depleted T cells, or T cells were the source of the cDNA or gDNA that made up the material.

Methods used by the authors: Counts of nucleated cells, estimated from reference gene primer amplification, were obtained. Profiling relied on immunoSEQ multiplex PCR, and the TCRdb table lists in-frame clones only, not all of them. V and J calls and clone size are as listed in that table; D and trimming were resolved from the DNA. Of about 230,000 clones in the sample, over 80% were seen once. The germline V and J ends were trimmed by 2 bases and 3 bases, with 5 bases remaining between them. Germline lookup yields CDR1 LGHNT and CDR2 FRNRAP. The CDR3 sequence is 13 residues long. Specimen: peripheral blood. The gene calls are TRBV12-5 and TRBJ2-1; D is unclear. The receptor's source is a woman in her seventies with active or convalescent COVID-19. CDR3: CASGLYSYNEQFF. DNA for the CDR3: TGTGCTAGTGGTTTGTACAGCTACAATGAGCAGTTCTTC.